This TCR beta chain was captured in a study of blood T cell repertoires in COVID-19. Whole-study context: Researchers got acute and convalescent COVID-19 samples from the United States, Italy and Spain. Sample material is recorded as cDNA or gDNA derived from T cells, B-cell-depleted T cells, or PBMCs.

Per the original methods: Amplification of reference gene primers provided the estimated nucleated cell counts. Clones were sequenced by immunoSEQ multiplex PCR, and TCRdb holds only the in-frame ones, with some missing. Clone size and the V and J calls come from that table; the DNA yielded D and trimming. The table lists roughly 240,000 clones, 85% of them singletons. Germline assignment: CDR1 MNHNY and CDR2 SVGAGI (reference sequence). The CDR3 consists of 15 residues. Deletions cut 6 bases from V and 0 bases from J, with 12 bases between. Seattle patients were enrolled during active infection and followed longitudinally.

This receptor was obtained from a man aged 50 to 60 with COVID-19, enrolled during active disease. The specimen was peripheral blood. The rearrangement joins TRBV6-6 to TRBJ1-5; possible D gene TRBD1, 6 bases. The CDR3 protein is CASSETRGSNQPQHF. For the CDR3, the DNA is TGTGCCAGCAGCGAAACCAGGGGTAGCAATCAGCCCCAGCATTTT.